This T cell receptor (beta chain) emerged from a study of human T cells and chemical hapten exposure. Sample time point: pre-sensitization, week 0. Treatment noted: therapeutic diphenylcyclopropenone sensitization with weekly scalp DPC. The CDR3 loop spans 15 amino acids. Germline CDR1 SGDLS, CDR2 YYNGEE. The germline V and J ends were trimmed by 4 bases and 4 bases, with 14 bases remaining between them. This clonotype has more than one count but fewer than ten. The antigen is not known. The library tagged each cDNA molecule with unique molecular identifiers. TCRdb itself ran the RACE reads through MiXCR, one entry per CDR3 protein. The profile shows about 120,000 distinct CDR3 sequences, about 13% of them singletons. Findings and caveats of the study: TCRs above 1 in 1000 frequency stayed constant with DPC sensitization. Expanded TCRs showed more large CDR3 clusters than pre-sensitization or healthy control sets.

The origin of this receptor is a woman between 18 and 29 years old with alopecia areata. Some clones in this sample may be carry-over from other donors' samples. This specimen consisted of whole blood, obtained in connection with sensitization to the hapten diphenylcyclopropenone (DPC). The rearrangement uses TRBV9 and TRBJ1-4, with D perhaps matching TRBD1 (6 bases). CDR3 in amino acids: CASSPTQGSNEKLFF. Here the CDR3 DNA reads TGTGCCAGCAGCCCAACCCAGGGGAGTAATGAAAAACTGTTTTTT.